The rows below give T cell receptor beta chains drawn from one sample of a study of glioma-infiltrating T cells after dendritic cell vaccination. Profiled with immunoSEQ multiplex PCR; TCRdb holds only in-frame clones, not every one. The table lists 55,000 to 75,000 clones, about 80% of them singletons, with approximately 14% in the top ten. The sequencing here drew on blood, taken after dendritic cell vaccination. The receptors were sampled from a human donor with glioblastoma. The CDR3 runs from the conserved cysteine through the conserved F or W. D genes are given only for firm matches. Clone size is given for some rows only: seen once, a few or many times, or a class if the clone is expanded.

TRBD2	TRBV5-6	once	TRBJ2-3	CASSLGLAGGYTQYF	TGTGCCAGCAGCTTGGGACTAGCGGGGGGTTATACGCAGTATTTT
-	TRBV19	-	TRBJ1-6	CASRSRSSYNSPLHF	TGTGCCAGTAGGTCGAGGAGCTCCTATAATTCACCCCTCCACTTT
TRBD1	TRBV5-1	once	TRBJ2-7	CASSLDHGDRFSYEQYF	TGCGCCAGCAGCTTGGATCATGGGGACAGGTTCTCCTACGAGCAGTACTTC
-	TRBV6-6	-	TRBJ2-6	CASSYYSSGANVLTF	TGTGCCAGCAGTTATTATTCTTCTGGGGCCAACGTCCTGACTTTC
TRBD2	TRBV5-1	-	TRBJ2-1	CASSSPVPGLAGPHNEQFF	TGCGCCAGCAGCTCACCTGTCCCGGGACTAGCGGGGCCCCACAATGAGCAGTTCTTC
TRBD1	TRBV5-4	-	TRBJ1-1	CASSPTGAGTEAFF	TGTGCCAGCAGCCCAACAGGGGCCGGCACTGAAGCTTTCTTT
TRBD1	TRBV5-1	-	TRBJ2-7	CASSLEGQGGSYEQYF	TGCGCCAGCAGCTTGGAGGGACAGGGTGGATCCTACGAGCAGTACTTC
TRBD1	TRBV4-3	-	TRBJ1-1	CASSHGQGGTEAFF	TGCGCCAGCAGCCACGGACAGGGGGGAACTGAAGCTTTCTTT
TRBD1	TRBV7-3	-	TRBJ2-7	CASSFDREYEQYF	TGTGCCAGCAGCTTCGACAGGGAGTACGAGCAGTACTTC
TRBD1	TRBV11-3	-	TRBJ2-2	CASSPWTGENTGELFF	TGTGCCAGCAGCCCATGGACAGGGGAGAACACCGGGGAGCTGTTTTTT
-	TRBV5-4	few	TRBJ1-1	CASGRQVNTEAFF	TGTGCCAGCGGGCGACAGGTGAACACTGAAGCTTTCTTT
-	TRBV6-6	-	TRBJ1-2	CASSYLQGGGYTF	TGTGCCAGCAGTTACTTACAGGGCGGCGGCTACACCTTC
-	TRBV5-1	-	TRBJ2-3	CASSPGDSAITDTQYF	TGCGCCAGCAGCCCGGGGGACTCAGCAATAACCGATACGCAGTATTTT
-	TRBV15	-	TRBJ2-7	CATSRSTSGEQYF	TGTGCCACCAGCAGGTCGACCTCGGGGGAGCAGTACTTC
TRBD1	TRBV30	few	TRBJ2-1	CAWSARTGGWNEQFF	TGTGCCTGGAGTGCACGGACAGGAGGTTGGAATGAGCAGTTCTTC
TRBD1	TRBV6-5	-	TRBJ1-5	CASMDRALGPQHF	TGTGCCAGCATGGACAGGGCCCTAGGGCCCCAGCATTTT
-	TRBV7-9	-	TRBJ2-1	CASTTSSYNEQFF	TGTGCCAGCACCACTAGCTCCTACAATGAGCAGTTCTTC
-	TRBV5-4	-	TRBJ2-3	CASSADISTDTQYF	TGTGCCAGCAGCGCCGACATCAGCACAGATACGCAGTATTTT
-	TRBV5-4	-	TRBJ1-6	CASSAQDDDSPLHF	TGTGCCAGCAGCGCTCAGGATGATGATTCACCCCTCCACTTT
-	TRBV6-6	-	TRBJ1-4	CASRRDTENEKLFF	TGTGCCAGCAGAAGGGACACGGAAAATGAAAAACTGTTTTTT
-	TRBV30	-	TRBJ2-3	CAWRETVADTQYF	TGTGCCTGGAGGGAGACAGTCGCAGATACGCAGTATTTT
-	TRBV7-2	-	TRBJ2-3	CASSLRSGTVTDTQYF	TGTGCCAGCAGCTTAAGAAGCGGAACCGTCACAGATACGCAGTATTTT
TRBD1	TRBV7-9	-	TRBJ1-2	CASSSSGQGLLYGYTF	TGTGCCAGCAGCTCCTCGGGACAGGGTCTACTCTATGGCTACACCTTC
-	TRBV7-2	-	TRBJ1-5	CASSSGGLGNQPQHF	TGTGCCAGCAGCTCCGGGGGGTTGGGCAATCAGCCCCAGCATTTT
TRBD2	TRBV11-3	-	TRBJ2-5	CASSPGGGRGETQYF	TGTGCCAGCAGCCCTGGGGGGGGGAGAGGCGAGACCCAGTACTTC
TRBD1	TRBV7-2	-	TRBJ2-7	CASSLAGQGYEQYF	TGTGCCAGCAGCTTAGCGGGACAGGGCTACGAGCAGTACTTC
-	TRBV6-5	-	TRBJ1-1	CASSRPSLANTEAFF	TGTGCCAGCAGTCGCCCCTCGTTAGCGAACACTGAAGCTTTCTTT
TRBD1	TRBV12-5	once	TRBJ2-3	CASGLVGGLNTDTQYF	TGTGCTAGTGGTTTGGTAGGGGGCCTTAACACAGATACGCAGTATTTT
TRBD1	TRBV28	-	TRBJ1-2	CASTLFEGAFGYTF	TGTGCCAGCACCCTGTTTGAGGGGGCGTTTGGCTACACCTTC
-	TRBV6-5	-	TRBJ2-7	CASRRDYEQYF	TGTGCCAGCAGGCGGGATTACGAGCAGTACTTC
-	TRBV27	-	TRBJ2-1	CASSLSGLYNEQFF	TGTGCCAGCAGTTTATCGGGGCTTTACAATGAGCAGTTCTTC
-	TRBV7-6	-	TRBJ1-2	CASSLSNNYGYTF	TGTGCCAGCAGCTTATCTAATAACTATGGCTACACCTTC
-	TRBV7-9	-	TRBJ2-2	CASSFGRTFGELFF	TGTGCCAGCAGCTTTGGCAGGACTTTTGGGGAGCTGTTTTTT
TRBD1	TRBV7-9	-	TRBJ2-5	CASSSRDSGQETQYF	TGTGCCAGCAGCTCCCGGGACAGTGGGCAAGAGACCCAGTACTTC
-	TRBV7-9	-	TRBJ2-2	CASSPGPPLNTGELFF	TGTGCCAGCAGCCCTGGGCCCCCATTGAACACCGGGGAGCTGTTTTTT
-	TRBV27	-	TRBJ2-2	CARWGQLNTGELFF	TGTGCCAGATGGGGACAACTGAACACCGGGGAGCTGTTTTTT
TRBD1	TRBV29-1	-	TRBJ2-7	CSVASTGVNEQYF	TGCAGCGTTGCCTCGACAGGGGTAAACGAGCAGTACTTC
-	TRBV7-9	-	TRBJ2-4	CTTAGAKNIQYF	TGTACCACGGCGGGGGCCAAAAACATTCAGTACTTC
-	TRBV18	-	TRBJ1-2	CASTTSSNYGYTF	TGTGCCAGCACAACTAGTTCGAACTATGGCTACACCTTC
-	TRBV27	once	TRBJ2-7	CASSPKDRGGYEQYF	TGTGCCAGCAGTCCGAAGGACCGGGGAGGCTACGAGCAGTACTTC
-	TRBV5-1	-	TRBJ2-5	CASSQTGHDQETQYF	TGCGCCAGCAGCCAGACGGGACACGACCAAGAGACCCAGTACTTC